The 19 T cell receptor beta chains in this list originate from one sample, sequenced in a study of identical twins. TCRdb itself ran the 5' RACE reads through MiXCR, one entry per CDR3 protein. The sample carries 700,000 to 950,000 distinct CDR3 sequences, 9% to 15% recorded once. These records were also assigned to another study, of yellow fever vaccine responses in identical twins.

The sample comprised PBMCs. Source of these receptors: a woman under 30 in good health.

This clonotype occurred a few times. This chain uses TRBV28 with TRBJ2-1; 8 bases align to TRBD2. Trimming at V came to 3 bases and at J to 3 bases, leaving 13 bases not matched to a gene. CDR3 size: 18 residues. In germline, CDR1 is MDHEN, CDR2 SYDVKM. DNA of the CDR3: TGTGCCAGCAGTTTGGTGCAGGGAGCGGGAGAGATCTACAATGAGCAGTTCTTC. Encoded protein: CASSLVQGAGEIYNEQFF.

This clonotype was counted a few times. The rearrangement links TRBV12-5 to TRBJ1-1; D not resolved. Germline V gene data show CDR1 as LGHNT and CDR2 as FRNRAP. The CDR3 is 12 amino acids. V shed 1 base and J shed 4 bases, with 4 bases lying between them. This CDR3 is CASGLGLTEAFF. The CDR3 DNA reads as TGTGCTAGTGGTTTGGGACTCACTGAAGCTTTCTTT.

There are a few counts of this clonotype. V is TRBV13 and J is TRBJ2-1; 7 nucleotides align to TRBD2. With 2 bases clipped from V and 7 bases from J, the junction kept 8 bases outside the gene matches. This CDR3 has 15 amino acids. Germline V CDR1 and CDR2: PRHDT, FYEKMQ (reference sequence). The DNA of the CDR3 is TGTGCCAGCAGCTTAAGCGCGGGAGTGGAAAATGAGCAGTTCTTC. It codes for CASSLSAGVENEQFF.

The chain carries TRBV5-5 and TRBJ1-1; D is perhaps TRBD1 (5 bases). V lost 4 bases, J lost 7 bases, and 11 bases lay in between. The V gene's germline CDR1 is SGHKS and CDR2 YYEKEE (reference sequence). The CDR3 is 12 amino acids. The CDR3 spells CASSTGHSEAFF. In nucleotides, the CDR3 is TGTGCCAGCAGCACCGGACACAGTGAAGCTTTCTTT.

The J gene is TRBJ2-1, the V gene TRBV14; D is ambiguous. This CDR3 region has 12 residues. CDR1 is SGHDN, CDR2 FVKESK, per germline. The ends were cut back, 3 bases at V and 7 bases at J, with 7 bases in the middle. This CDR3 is CASSQLMNEQFF. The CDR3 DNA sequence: TGTGCCAGCAGCCAGTTGATGAATGAGCAGTTCTTC. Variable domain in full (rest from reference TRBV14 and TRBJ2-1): EAGVTQFPSHSVIEKGQTVTLRCDPISGHDNLYWYRRVMGKEIKFLLHFVKESKQDESGMPNNRFLAERTGGTYSTLKVQPAELEDSGVYFCASSQLMNEQFFGPGTRLTVL.

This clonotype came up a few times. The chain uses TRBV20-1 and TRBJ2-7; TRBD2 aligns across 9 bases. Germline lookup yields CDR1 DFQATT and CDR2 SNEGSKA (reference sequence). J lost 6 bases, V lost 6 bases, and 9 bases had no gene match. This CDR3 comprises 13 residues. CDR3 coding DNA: TGCAGTGCCGTGATAGCGGGAGTATCCGAGCAGTACTTC. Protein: CSAVIAGVSEQYF.

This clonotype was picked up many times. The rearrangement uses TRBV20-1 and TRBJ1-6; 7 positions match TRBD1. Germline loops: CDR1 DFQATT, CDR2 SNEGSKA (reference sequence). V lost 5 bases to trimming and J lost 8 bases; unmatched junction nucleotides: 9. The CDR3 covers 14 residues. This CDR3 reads CSASPDREYSPLHF. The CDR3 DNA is TGCAGTGCTTCCCCCGACAGGGAATATTCACCCCTCCACTTT.

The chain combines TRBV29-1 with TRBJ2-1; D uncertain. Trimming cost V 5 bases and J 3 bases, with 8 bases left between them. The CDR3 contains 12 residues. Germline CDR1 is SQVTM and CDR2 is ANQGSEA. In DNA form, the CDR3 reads TGCAGCGTTCGACTGGACTACAATGAGCAGTTCTTC. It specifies CSVRLDYNEQFF.

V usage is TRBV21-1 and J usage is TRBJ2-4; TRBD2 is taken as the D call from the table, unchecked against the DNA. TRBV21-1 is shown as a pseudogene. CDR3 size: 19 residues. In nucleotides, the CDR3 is TGTGCCAGCAGAAGGACTAGCGGGATGGGGAACGGGGGCAAAAACATTCAGTACTTC. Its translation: CASRRTSGMGNGGKNIQYF.

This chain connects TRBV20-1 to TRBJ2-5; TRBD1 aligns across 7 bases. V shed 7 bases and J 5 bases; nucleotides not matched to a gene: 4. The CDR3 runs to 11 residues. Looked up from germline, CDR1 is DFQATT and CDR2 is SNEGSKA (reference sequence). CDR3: CSVPRGETQYF. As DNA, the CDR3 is TGCAGTGTCCCCAGGGGGGAGACCCAGTACTTC.

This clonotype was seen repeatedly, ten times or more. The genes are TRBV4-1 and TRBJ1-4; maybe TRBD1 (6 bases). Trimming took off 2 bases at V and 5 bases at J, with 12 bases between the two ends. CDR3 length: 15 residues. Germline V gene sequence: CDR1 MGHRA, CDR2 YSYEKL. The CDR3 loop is CASSQRQALNEKLFF. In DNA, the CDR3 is TGCGCCAGCAGCCAACGACAGGCCCTAAATGAAAAACTGTTTTTT.

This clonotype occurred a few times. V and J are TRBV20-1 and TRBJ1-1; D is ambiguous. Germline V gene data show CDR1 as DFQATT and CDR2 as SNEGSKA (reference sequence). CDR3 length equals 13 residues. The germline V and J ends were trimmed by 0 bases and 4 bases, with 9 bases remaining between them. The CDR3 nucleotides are TGCAGTGCTAGAGACCTGAAGGCCACTGAAGCTTTCTTT. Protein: CSARDLKATEAFF.

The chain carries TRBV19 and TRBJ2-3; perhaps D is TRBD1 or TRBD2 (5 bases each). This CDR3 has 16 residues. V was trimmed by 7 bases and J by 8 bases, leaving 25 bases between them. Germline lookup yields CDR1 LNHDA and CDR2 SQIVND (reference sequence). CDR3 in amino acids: CASTEGPRPFQSTQYF. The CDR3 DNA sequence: TGTGCCAGTACCGAGGGGCCGAGGCCATTTCAGAGTACGCAGTATTTT.

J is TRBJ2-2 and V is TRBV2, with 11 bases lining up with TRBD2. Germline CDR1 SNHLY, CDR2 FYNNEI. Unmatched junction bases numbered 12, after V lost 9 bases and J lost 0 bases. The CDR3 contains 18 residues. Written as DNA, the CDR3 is TGTGCCAGTGAGACTAGCGGGGACCTGTTCGCGAACACCGGGGAGCTGTTTTTT. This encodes CASETSGDLFANTGELFF.

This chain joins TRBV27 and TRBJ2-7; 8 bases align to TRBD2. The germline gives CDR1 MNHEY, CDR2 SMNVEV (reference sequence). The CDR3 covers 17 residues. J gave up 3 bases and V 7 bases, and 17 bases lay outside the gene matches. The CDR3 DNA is TGTGCCAGCACAACCATCACTAGCGGTGGAGATAGCTACGAGCAGTACTTC. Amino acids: CASTTITSGGDSYEQYF.

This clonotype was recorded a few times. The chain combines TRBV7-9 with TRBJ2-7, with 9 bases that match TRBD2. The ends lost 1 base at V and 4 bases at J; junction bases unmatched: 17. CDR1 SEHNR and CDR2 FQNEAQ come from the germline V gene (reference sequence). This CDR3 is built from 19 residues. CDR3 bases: TGTGCCAGCAGCTTAGGCCTTCTCCGGGCTAGCGGGGTCAAATACGAGCAGTACTTC. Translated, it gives CASSLGLLRASGVKYEQYF.

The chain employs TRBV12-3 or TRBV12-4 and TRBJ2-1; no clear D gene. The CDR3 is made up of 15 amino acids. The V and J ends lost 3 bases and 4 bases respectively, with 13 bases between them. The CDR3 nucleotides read TGTGCCAGCAGTTTTTTGGACCCCGAATACAATGAGCAGTTCTTC. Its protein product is CASSFLDPEYNEQFF.

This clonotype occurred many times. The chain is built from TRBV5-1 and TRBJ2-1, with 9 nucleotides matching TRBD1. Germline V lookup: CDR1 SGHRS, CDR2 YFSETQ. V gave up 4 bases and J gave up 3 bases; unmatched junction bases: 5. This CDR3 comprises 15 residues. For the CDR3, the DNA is TGCGCCAGCAGCCCCTCGGACAGGGGCTACAATGAGCAGTTCTTC. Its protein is CASSPSDRGYNEQFF.

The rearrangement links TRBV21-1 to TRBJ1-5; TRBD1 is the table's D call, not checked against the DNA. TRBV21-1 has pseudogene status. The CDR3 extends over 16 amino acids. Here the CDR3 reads CARNGEETGDNQPQHF. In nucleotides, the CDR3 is TGTGCCAGAAACGGGGAGGAGACAGGGGATAATCAGCCCCAGCATTTT.